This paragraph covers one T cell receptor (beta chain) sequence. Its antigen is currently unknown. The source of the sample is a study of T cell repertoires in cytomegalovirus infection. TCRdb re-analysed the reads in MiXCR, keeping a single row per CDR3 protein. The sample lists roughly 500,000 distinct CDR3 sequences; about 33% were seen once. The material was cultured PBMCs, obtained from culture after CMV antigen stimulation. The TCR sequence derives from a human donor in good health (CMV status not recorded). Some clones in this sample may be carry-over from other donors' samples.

CDR3 DNA: TGTGCCAGCAGCCAGATGGCGAGCCGGGGGGATGAAGCTTTCTTT. Its translation is CASSQMASRGDEAFF. The J gene is TRBJ1-1, the V gene TRBV7-8, with D possibly matching TRBD1 (5 bases). Deletions cut 5 bases from V and 7 bases from J, with 20 bases between. Germline V CDR1 and CDR2: SGHVS, FQNEAQ. The CDR3 totals 15 residues.